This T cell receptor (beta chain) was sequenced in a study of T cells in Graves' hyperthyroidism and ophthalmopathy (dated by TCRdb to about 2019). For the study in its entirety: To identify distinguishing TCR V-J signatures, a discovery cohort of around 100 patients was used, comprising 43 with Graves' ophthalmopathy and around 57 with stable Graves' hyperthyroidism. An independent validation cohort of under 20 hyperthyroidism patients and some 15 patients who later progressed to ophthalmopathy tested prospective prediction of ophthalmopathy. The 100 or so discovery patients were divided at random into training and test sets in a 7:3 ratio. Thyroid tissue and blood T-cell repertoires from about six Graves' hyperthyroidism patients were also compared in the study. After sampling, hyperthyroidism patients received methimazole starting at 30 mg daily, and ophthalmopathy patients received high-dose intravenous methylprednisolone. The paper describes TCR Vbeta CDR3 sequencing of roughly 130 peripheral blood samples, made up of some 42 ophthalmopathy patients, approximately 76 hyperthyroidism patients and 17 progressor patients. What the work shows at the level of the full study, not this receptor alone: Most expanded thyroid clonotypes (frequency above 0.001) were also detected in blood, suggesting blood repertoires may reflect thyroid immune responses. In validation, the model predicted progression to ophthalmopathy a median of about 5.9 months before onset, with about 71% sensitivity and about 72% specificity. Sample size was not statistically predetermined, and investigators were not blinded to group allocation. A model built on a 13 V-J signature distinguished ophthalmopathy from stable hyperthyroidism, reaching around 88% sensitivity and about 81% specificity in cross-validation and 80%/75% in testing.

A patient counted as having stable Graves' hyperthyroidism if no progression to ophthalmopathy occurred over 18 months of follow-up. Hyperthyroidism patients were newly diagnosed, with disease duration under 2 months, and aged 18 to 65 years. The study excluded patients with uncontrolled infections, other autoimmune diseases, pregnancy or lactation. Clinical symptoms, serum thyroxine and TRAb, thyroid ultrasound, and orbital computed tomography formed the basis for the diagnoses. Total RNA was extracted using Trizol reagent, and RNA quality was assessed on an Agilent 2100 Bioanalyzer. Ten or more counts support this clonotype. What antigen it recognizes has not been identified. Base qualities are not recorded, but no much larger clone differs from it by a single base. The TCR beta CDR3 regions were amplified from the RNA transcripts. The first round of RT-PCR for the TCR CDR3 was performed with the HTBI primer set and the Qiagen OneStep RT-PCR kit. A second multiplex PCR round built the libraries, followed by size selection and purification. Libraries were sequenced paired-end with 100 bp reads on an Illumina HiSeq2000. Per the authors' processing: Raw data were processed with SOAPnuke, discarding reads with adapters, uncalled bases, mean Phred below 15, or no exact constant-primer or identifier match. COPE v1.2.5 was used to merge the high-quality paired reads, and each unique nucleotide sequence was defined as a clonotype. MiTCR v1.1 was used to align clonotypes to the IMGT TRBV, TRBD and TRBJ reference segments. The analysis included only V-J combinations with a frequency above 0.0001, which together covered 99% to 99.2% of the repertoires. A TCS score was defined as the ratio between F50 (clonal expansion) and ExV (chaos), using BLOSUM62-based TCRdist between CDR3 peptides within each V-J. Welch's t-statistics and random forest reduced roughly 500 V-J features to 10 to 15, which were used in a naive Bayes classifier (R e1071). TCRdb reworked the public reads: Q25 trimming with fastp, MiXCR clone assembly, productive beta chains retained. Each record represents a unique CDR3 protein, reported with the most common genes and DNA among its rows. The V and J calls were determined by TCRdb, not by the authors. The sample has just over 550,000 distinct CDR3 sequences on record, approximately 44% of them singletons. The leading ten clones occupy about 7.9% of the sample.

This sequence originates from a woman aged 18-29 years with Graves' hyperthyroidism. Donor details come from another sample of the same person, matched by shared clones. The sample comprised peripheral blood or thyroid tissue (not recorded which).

The CDR3 corresponds to CSVGGAGASYEQYF. The bases are TGCAGCGTGGGGGGGGCAGGGGCTTCCTACGAGCAGTACTTC. The rearrangement joined TRBV29-1 to TRBJ2-7; a tentative D match to TRBD2 spans 7 bases. Counted from cysteine to phenylalanine, this CDR3 has 14 amino acids. Left in the record is the CDR3 DNA by itself, 42 bases read in frame from the first base. The V end loses 6 bases and the J end loses 1 base, and a stretch of 16 bases separates them. CDR1 and CDR2, per the germline V gene, are SQVTM and ANQGSEA.